This passage covers 14 T cell receptor beta chains from one sample sequenced in a study of blood T cell repertoires in COVID-19. The method was immunoSEQ multiplex PCR; TCRdb's version includes in-frame clones alone and lacks a portion of them. The sample lists more than 350,000 clones; 70% to 90% were seen once. Sequencing was done on a sample of peripheral blood. These receptors all come from a young woman with COVID-19, enrolled during active disease.

The chain couples TRBV2 to TRBJ1-3; 7 nucleotides line up with TRBD1. Germline V gives CDR1 SNHLY, CDR2 FYNNEI. V lost 1 base and J lost 4; bases outside the gene matches: 1. CDR3 length equals 14 residues. As DNA, the CDR3 is TGTGCCAGCAGTGAAGGACAGGGCGGAAACACCATATATTTT. This translates into CASSEGQGGNTIYF.

The rearrangement uses TRBV27 and TRBJ2-2; D unresolved. The V end was cut by 2 bases, the J end by 4 bases, with 8 bases between. Looked up from germline, CDR1 is MNHEY and CDR2 is SMNVEV (reference sequence). This CDR3 spans 14 amino acids. The CDR3 DNA reads as TGTGCCAGCAGTTTAGGGCTGCTCACCGGGGAGCTGTTTTTT. Translating it yields CASSLGLLTGELFF.

Points on this clone: Other nucleotide sequences from this sample produce the same CDR3. The chain joins TRBV19 to TRBJ1-6; 9 bases map to TRBD1. The CDR3 is 14 residues long. With 4 bases clipped from V and 7 bases from J, the junction kept 2 bases outside the gene matches. Germline lookup yields CDR1 LNHDA and CDR2 SQIVND (reference sequence). In nucleotides, the CDR3 is TGTGCCAGTAGTACGACAGGGGGAAATTCACCCCTCCACTTT. Its translation is CASSTTGGNSPLHF.

The chain carries TRBV15 and TRBJ2-2; maybe TRBD2 (6 bases). Germline assignment: CDR1 LNHNV and CDR2 YYDKDF (reference sequence). This CDR3 contains 18 residues. The V and J ends lost 1 base and 4 bases respectively, with 19 bases between them. Written as DNA, the CDR3 is TGTGCCACCAGCAGAGCCCAAAGGCGGGACCGGGGCACCGGGGAGCTGTTTTTT. Protein product: CATSRAQRRDRGTGELFF. Full variable domain (rest looked up from reference TRBV15 and TRBJ2-2): DAMVIQNPRYQVTQFGKPVTLSCSQTLNHNVMYWYQQKSSQAPKLLFHYYDKDFNNEADTPDNFQSRRPNTSFCFLDIRSPGLGDTAMYLCATSRAQRRDRGTGELFFGEGSRLTVL.

The rearrangement joins TRBV6-2 or TRBV6-3 to TRBJ1-4; maybe TRBD1 (5 bases). This CDR3 spans 15 amino acids. CDR1 and CDR2 (germline): MNHEY, SVGEGT. V lost 2 bases and J 5 bases, leaving 12 bases between the germline ends. The CDR3: CASSYSGGRNEKLFF. DNA of the CDR3: TGTGCCAGCAGTTACAGCGGGGGACGGAATGAAAAACTGTTTTTT.

The chain employs TRBV2 and TRBJ2-7; 7 positions match TRBD1. CDR3 length: 13 amino acids. Germline V gene data show CDR1 as SNHLY and CDR2 as FYNNEI. J lost 7 bases, V lost 4 bases, and 7 bases had no gene match. The CDR3 DNA is TGTGCCAGCAGTGGAGACAGGGTTGGGGAGCAGTACTTC. Its protein product is CASSGDRVGEQYF.

The CDR3 protein is CASSLPGQGSWEQFF. CDR3 nucleotide sequence: TGTGCCAGCAGTCTACCGGGACAGGGATCCTGGGAGCAGTTCTTC. The chain joins TRBV28 to TRBJ2-1, with TRBD1 matching over 9 bases. The germline V gene encodes CDR1 MDHEN and CDR2 SYDVKM. Losses at the gene ends were 5 bases for V and 10 bases for J; bases not matched to a gene: 12. The length of the CDR3 is 15 residues.

The genes are TRBV2 and TRBJ1-5; TRBD1 is a possible D gene (6 bases). V was shortened by 3 bases and J by 3 bases, with 15 bases between the two germline ends. The CDR3 sequence is 16 residues long. Germline V lookup: CDR1 SNHLY, CDR2 FYNNEI. In DNA, the CDR3 is TGTGCCAGCAGTGATAGGGCAGGGGTCCCCAATCAGCCCCAGCATTTT. Its protein product is CASSDRAGVPNQPQHF. The variable domain in full, with the rest retrieved from reference TRBV2 and TRBJ1-5, is EPEVTQTPSHQVTQMGQEVILRCVPISNHLYFYWYRQILGQKVEFLVSFYNNEISEKSEIFDDQFSVERPDGSNFTLKIRSTKLEDSAMYFCASSDRAGVPNQPQHFGDGTRLSIL.

The V gene is TRBV19, the J gene TRBJ1-5; D possibly corresponds to TRBD1 (5 bases). The CDR3 is 14 amino acids. Trimming left V 5 bases short and J 5 bases short, with 13 bases between. CDR1 and CDR2 from the germline V gene are LNHDA and SQIVND (reference sequence). CDR3 coding DNA: TGTGCCAGTAGTGCTTCCCTAGGGGATCAGCCCCAGCATTTT. Its protein is CASSASLGDQPQHF.

This chain connects TRBV9 to TRBJ1-2; 7 positions match TRBD1. The CDR3 loop spans 16 amino acids. J gave up 4 bases and V 1 base, and 10 bases lay outside the gene matches. Germline V CDR1 and CDR2: SGDLS, YYNGEE. In nucleotides, the CDR3 is TGTGCCAGCAGCGTATTTTCGGGACAGCCTTCCTATGGCTACACCTTC. Translated, it gives CASSVFSGQPSYGYTF.

V is TRBV4-3 and J is TRBJ2-2; 10 nucleotides align to TRBD2. V shed 0 bases and J 7 bases; nucleotides not matched to a gene: 5. The CDR3 runs to 16 residues. Germline CDR1 is LGHNA and CDR2 is YSLEER. CDR3 region: CASSQDPAGGSGELFF. CDR3 nucleotide sequence: TGCGCCAGCAGCCAAGACCCAGCGGGAGGGAGCGGGGAGCTGTTTTTT.

As DNA, the CDR3 is TGTGCCACCAGTGCGGGGACTCTCTCGGGTGAGCAGTTCTTC. As protein: CATSAGTLSGEQFF. The rearrangement uses TRBV24-1 and TRBJ2-1; maybe TRBD2 (6 bases). Trimming left V 5 bases short and J 9 bases short, with 16 bases between. Per the germline V gene, CDR1 is KGHDR and CDR2 is SFDVKD. There are 14 residues in the CDR3.

The chain couples TRBV4-2 to TRBJ1-2, with D tentatively TRBD1 (6 bases). Germline CDR1 and CDR2: LGHNA and YNFKEQ. The CDR3 has 13 residues. V lost 1 base and J 5 bases, leaving 8 bases between the germline ends. This CDR3 reads CASSQGDKYGYTF. The CDR3, as DNA: TGTGCCAGCAGCCAAGGGGACAAATATGGCTACACCTTC.

V usage is TRBV7-8 and J usage is TRBJ2-7; the match to TRBD2 covers 9 bases. The junction had 4 bases not matched to a gene; V was cut back by 5 bases and J by 2 bases. This CDR3 comprises 14 residues. The germline V gene has CDR1 SGHVS and CDR2 FQNEAQ. The CDR3 nucleotides read TGTGCCAGCAGCACCCGACTAGCGGCCTACGAGCAGTACGTC. It is translated as CASSTRLAAYEQYV.